Listed here is a single T cell receptor (beta chain). Its target is unknown. The data belong to a study of cytomegalovirus exposure and HLA in healthy donors. Germline V gene sequence: CDR1 SGDLS, CDR2 YYNGEE. The CDR3 extends over 13 amino acids. Trimming cost V 3 bases and J 9 bases; bases outside gene matches: 6. Study findings and constraints: Highly shared variants forming one cluster were likely a sequencing artifact. HLA alleles were associated with some 17,000 TCR beta sequences in a later analysis at 0.05 false discovery rate. Reported findings show TCR beta sequences accurately forecast HLA-A and HLA-B alleles in most subjects. The authors assumed roughly uniform sequencing depth across donors for presence/absence analyses.

Researchers ran the PCR with 60 Vbeta and 13 Jbeta primers. Sequencing used immunoSEQ multiplex PCR; TCRdb keeps in-frame clones, though not all of them. Of fewer than 200,000 clones detected, roughly 81% appear once; the ten largest clones hold less than 2.5%. The rearrangement links TRBV9 to TRBJ2-1, with 7 bases matching TRBD1. Sequenced input: PBMCs. This receptor was identified in a man between 18 and 35 years old in good health and CMV-seropositive. CDR3 residues: CASSETGSGEQFF. The CDR3 nucleotides are TGTGCCAGCAGCGAGACAGGGAGTGGTGAGCAGTTCTTC.